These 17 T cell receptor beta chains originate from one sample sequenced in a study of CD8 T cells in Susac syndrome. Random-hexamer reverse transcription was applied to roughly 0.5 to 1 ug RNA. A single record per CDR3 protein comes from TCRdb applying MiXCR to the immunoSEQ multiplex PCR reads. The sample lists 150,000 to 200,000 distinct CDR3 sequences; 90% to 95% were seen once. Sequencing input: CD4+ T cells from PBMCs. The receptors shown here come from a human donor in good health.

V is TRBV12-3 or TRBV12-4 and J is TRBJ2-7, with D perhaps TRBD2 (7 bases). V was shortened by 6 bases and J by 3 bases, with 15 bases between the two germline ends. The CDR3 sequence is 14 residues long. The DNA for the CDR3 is TGTGCCAGCAGGAGGGAGGGGGATCGCTACGAGCAGTACTTC. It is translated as CASRREGDRYEQYF.

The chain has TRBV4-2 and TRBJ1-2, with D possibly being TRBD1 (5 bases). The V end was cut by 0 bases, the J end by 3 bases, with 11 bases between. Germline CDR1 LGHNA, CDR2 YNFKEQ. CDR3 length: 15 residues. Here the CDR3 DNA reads TGTGCCAGCAGCCAAGAGAGACAGTTCGACTATGGCTACACCTTC. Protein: CASSQERQFDYGYTF.

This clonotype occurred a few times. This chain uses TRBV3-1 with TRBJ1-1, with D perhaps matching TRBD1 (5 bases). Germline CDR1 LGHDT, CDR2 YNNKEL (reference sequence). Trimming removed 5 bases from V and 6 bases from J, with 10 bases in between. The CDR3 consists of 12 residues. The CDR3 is CASSSGTAEAFF. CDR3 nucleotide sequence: TGTGCCAGCAGCTCTGGGACCGCTGAAGCTTTCTTT.

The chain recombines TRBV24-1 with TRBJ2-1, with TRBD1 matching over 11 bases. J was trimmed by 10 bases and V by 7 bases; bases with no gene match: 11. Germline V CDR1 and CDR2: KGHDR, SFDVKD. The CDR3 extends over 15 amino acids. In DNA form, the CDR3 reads TGTGCCACCAGGGAATCCGGGACAGGGGGAAAAGAGCAGTTCTTC. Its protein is CATRESGTGGKEQFF.

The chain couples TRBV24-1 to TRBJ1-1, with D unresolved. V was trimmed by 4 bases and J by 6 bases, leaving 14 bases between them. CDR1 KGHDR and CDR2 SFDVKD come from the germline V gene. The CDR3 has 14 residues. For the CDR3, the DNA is TGTGCCACCAGTGAACGTGGGAGGAGCGCTGAAGCTTTCTTT. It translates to CATSERGRSAEAFF.

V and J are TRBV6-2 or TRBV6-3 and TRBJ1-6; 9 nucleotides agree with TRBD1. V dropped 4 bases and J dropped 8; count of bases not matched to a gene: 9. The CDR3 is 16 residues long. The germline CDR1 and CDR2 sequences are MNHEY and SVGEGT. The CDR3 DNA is TGTGCCAGCAGTTCCGACAGGGGGATTCCCCATTCACCCCTCCACTTT. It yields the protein CASSSDRGIPHSPLHF.

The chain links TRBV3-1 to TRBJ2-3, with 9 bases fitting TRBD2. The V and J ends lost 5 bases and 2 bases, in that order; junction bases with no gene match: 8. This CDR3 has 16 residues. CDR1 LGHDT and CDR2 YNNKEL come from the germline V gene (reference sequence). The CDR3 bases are TGTGCCAGCAGCTTCAGCGGGGGGTCGGTCACAGATACGCAGTATTTT. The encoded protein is CASSFSGGSVTDTQYF.

CDR3 protein: CSATRGATYEETQYF. The CDR3, as DNA: TGCAGTGCAACCCGGGGGGCGACATACGAAGAGACCCAGTACTTC. The chain couples TRBV20-1 to TRBJ2-5; the D gene is possibly TRBD2 (7 bases). This CDR3 is 15 amino acids long. From germline, CDR1 is DFQATT and CDR2 SNEGSKA (reference sequence). The V gene lost 6 bases and the J gene lost 3 bases, with 20 bases spanning the gap.

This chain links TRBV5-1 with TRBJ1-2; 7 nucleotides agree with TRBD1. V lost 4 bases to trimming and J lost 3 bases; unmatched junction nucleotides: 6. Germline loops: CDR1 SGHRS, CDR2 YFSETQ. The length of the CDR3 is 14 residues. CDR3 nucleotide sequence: TGCGCCAGCAGCGCACAGGGGTCGGACTATGGCTACACCTTC. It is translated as CASSAQGSDYGYTF. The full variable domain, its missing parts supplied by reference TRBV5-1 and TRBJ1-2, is KAGVTQTPRYLIKTRGQQVTLSCSPISGHRSVSWYQQTPGQGLQFLFEYFSETQRNKGNFPGRFSGRQFSNSRSEMNVSTLELGDSALYLCASSAQGSDYGYTFGSGTRLTVV.

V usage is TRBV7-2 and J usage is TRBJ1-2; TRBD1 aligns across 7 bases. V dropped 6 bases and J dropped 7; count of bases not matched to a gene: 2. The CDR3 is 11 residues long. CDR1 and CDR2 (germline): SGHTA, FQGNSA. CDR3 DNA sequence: TGTGCCAGCAGGAACAGGGGTGGCTACACCTTC. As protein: CASRNRGGYTF.

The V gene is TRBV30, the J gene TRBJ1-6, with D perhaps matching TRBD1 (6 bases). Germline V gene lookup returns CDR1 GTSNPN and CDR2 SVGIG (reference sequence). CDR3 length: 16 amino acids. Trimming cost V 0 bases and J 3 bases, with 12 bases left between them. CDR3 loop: CAWSVRGLDYNSPLHF. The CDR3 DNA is TGTGCCTGGAGTGTCCGGGGGCTTGACTATAATTCACCCCTCCACTTT.

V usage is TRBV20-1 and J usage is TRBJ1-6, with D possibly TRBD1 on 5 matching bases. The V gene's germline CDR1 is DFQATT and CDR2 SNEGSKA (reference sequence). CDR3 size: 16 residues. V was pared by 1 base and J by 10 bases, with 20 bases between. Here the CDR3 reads CSARGGGQGLWSPLHF. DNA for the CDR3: TGCAGTGCTAGAGGGGGCGGGCAGGGACTGTGGTCACCCCTCCACTTT.

DNA of the CDR3: TGTGCCTGGAGTGACGAATGGACTAGCGGGCAGTTCTTC. Amino acid sequence: CAWSDEWTSGQFF. The chain couples TRBV30 to TRBJ2-1, with 10 positions matching TRBD2. V lost 1 base and J lost 12; bases outside the gene matches: 6. Germline CDR1 GTSNPN, CDR2 SVGIG (reference sequence). The CDR3 length is 13 residues.

The chain's CDR3 is CSVVTGGSYEQYF. For the CDR3, the DNA is TGCAGCGTTGTAACTGGGGGCTCCTACGAGCAGTACTTC. The chain has TRBV29-1 and TRBJ2-7; D is possibly TRBD1 or TRBD2 (5 bases each). This CDR3 is built from 13 residues. Per germline, CDR1 SQVTM and CDR2 ANQGSEA. V shed 4 bases and J shed 0 bases, with 10 bases lying between them.

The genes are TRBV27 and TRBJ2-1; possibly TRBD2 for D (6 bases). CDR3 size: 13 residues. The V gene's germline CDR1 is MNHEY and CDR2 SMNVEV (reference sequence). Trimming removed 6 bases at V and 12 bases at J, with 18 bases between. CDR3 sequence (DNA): TGTGCCAGCAGCTTAAACTTGGGAGGTTGGCAGTTCTTC. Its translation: CASSLNLGGWQFF.

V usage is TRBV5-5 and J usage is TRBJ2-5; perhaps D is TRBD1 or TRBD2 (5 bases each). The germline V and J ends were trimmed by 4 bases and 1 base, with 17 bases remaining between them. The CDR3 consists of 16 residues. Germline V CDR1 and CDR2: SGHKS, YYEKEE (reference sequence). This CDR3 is CASSERGGGGQETQYF. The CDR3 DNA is TGTGCCAGCAGCGAGAGGGGTGGAGGCGGCCAAGAGACCCAGTACTTC.

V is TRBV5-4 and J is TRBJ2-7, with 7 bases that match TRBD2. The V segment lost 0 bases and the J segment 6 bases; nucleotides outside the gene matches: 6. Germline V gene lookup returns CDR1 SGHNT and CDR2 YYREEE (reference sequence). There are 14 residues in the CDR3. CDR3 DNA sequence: TGTGCCAGCAGCTTGGCGCGGGGGACGGGCGAGCAGTACTTC. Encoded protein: CASSLARGTGEQYF.